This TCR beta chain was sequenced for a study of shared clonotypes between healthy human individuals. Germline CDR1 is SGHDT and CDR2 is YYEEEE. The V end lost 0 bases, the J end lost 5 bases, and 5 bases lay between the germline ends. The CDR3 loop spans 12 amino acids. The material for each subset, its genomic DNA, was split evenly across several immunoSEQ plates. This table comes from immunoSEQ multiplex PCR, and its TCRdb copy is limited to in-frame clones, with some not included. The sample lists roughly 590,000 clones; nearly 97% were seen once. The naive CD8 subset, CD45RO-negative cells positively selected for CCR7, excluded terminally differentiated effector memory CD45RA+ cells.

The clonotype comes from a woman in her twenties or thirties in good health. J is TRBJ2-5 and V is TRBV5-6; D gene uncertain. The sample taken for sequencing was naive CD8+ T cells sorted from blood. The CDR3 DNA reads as TGTGCCAGCAGCTTGGAGTTGGAGACCCAGTACTTC. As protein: CASSLELETQYF.